These T cell receptor beta chains were read from a single sample in a study of blood T cell repertoires in COVID-19. The protocol was immunoSEQ multiplex PCR, while the TCRdb copy is restricted to in-frame clones and leaves out a portion. The profile shows 65,000 to 85,000 clones, about 68% of them singletons. The source material was peripheral blood. These TCRs come from a man aged 50 or older with active or convalescent COVID-19. Both conserved end residues are part of each CDR3. Rows may omit the clone size; those that give it use once, few, many or a size class.

CDR3: CASSVLTGSSGNTIYF; J: TRBJ1-3; V: TRBV9; size: few
CDR3: CAISESVGEGGQPQHF; J: TRBJ1-5; V: TRBV10-3; size: NA
CDR3: CASSTTRTEFYEQYF; J: TRBJ2-7; V: TRBV27; size: NA
CDR3: CASSQDQGGNTGELFF; J: TRBJ2-2; V: TRBV3-1/TRBV3-2; size: NA
CDR3: CASSLTPRIGEGADTQYF; J: TRBJ2-3; V: TRBV7-6; size: NA
CDR3: CASSDNTGELFF; J: TRBJ2-2; V: TRBV2; size: NA
CDR3: CASSYGTTGWDTQYF; J: TRBJ2-3; V: TRBV6-2/TRBV6-3; size: NA
CDR3: CASSLALGLQPQHF; J: TRBJ1-5; V: TRBV7-2; size: NA
CDR3: CASSPTKRSDSLRGQFF; J: TRBJ2-1; V: TRBV9; size: NA
CDR3: CASSSSSVETQYF; J: TRBJ2-5; V: TRBV12-3/TRBV12-4; size: NA
CDR3: CATSGAGGSVNTEAFF; J: TRBJ1-1; V: TRBV24-1; size: NA
CDR3: CASSLDSNNYGYTF; J: TRBJ1-2; V: TRBV5-1; size: many
CDR3: CASSIRGGDGGAKNIQYF; J: TRBJ2-4; V: TRBV19; size: NA
CDR3: CASRREGVYGYTF; J: TRBJ1-2; V: TRBV19; size: NA
CDR3: CASSYSYEAFF; J: TRBJ1-1; V: TRBV6-2/TRBV6-3; size: NA
CDR3: CASSADSNSPLHF; J: TRBJ1-6; V: TRBV5-5; size: NA
CDR3: CAIRPAPGTVSTDTQYF; J: TRBJ2-3; V: TRBV10-3; size: NA
CDR3: CASSLGDRGPKETQYF; J: TRBJ2-5; V: TRBV7-9; size: NA
CDR3: CASSIQRGGTQTQYF; J: TRBJ2-5; V: TRBV19; size: NA
CDR3: CASSPGTNEKLFF; J: TRBJ1-4; V: TRBV18; size: NA
CDR3: CASSPDPAGGGPQHF; J: TRBJ1-5; V: TRBV18; size: NA
CDR3: CASSSGKDRRNSPLHF; J: TRBJ1-6; V: TRBV7-8; size: NA
CDR3: CAIRDRTGNTIYF; J: TRBJ1-3; V: TRBV10-3; size: NA
CDR3: CSVSSQGGSPLHF; J: TRBJ1-6; V: TRBV29-1; size: NA
CDR3: CASSFPRNTEAFF; J: TRBJ1-1; V: TRBV28; size: NA
CDR3: CASSLGRGRGNTIYF; J: TRBJ1-3; V: TRBV7-2; size: NA
CDR3: CAISQTGVGYEQYF; J: TRBJ2-7; V: TRBV10-3; size: NA
CDR3: CASSQEQGAAGANVLTF; J: TRBJ2-6; V: TRBV3-1/TRBV3-2; size: NA
CDR3: CSVETSQGAPVHSPLHF; J: TRBJ1-6; V: TRBV29-1; size: NA
CDR3: CASSSYSGVPYQETQYF; J: TRBJ2-5; V: TRBV5-1; size: NA
CDR3: CASSPGQGRDTQYF; J: TRBJ2-3; V: TRBV9; size: few
CDR3: CASSYSGGGLETQYF; J: NA; V: TRBV6-6; size: NA
CDR3: CASSLTYEQYF; J: TRBJ2-7; V: TRBV2; size: NA